This TCR beta chain was captured by sequencing in a study of regulatory T cells in long-lasting Graves disease. With iRepertoire HTBI primers and Arm-PCR of CDR3 regions, TCR beta libraries were built. TCRdb itself ran the multiplex PCR reads through MiXCR, one entry per CDR3 protein. The data show approximately 690,000 distinct CDR3 sequences, roughly 30% seen once. General study findings and limits: Researchers reported studying only peripheral blood, not thyroid tissue. For persistent Graves' patients, TCR diversity was lower than for newly diagnosed ones.

Regarding time point: persistent/refractory GD, antithyroid drugs over 5 years with positive TRAb. RNA isolated from PBMCs was used to make the TCR library. Turning to this clonotype: Its antigen is unknown.

The CDR3 is 14 residues long. Germline V lookup: CDR1 SGHRS, CDR2 YFSETQ. The V end lost 2 bases, the J end lost 9 bases, and 17 bases lay between the germline ends. This TCR derives from a female donor with Graves disease. J is TRBJ1-2 and V is TRBV5-1; D not certain. Sequencing was performed on peripheral blood mononuclear cells (PBMCs), taken when the disease was refractory, from a patient treated with antithyroid drugs. CDR3 protein: CASSFDGQANRYTF. Written as DNA, the CDR3 is TGCGCCAGCAGCTTTGACGGCCAGGCAAATCGCTACACCTTC. The whole variable domain, remainder taken from reference TRBV5-1 and TRBJ1-2, is KAGVTQTPRYLIKTRGQQVTLSCSPISGHRSVSWYQQTPGQGLQFLFEYFSETQRNKGNFPGRFSGRQFSNSRSEMNVSTLELGDSALYLCASSFDGQANRYTFGSGTRLTVV.